These 12 T cell receptor beta chains were all obtained from the same sample, sequenced in a study of immune evolution from preneoplasia to lung adenocarcinoma. Sequencing was performed with immunoSEQ multiplex PCR; in TCRdb, only in-frame clones are kept and a portion is missing. The sample records more than 9,000 clones, approximately 80% being singletons. The sample consisted of FFPE minimally invasive lung adenocarcinoma tissue. All receptors derive from a person aged 70 to 85 with lung adenocarcinoma.

There are a few counts of this clone. The chain combines TRBV15 with TRBJ1-5, with 11 bases fitting TRBD1. The ends lost 4 bases at V and 5 bases at J; junction bases unmatched: 4. The germline V gene has CDR1 LNHNV and CDR2 YYDKDF (reference sequence). The CDR3 is 15 residues long. CDR3 in DNA: TGTGCCACCAGCACCTGGGACAGGGGGGATCAGCCCCAGCATTTT. It specifies CATSTWDRGDQPQHF.

This clone was seen once. The CDR3 DNA sequence: TGTGCCAGCAGAAATCGGGAGAAGGGTTCCTACGAGCAGTACTTC. Protein product: CASRNREKGSYEQYF. The J gene is TRBJ2-7, the V gene TRBV2, with a possible D match to TRBD2 (6 bases). V was trimmed by 6 bases and J by 1 base, leaving 16 bases between them. This CDR3 region has 15 residues. Germline lookup yields CDR1 SNHLY and CDR2 FYNNEI.

The rearrangement joins TRBV5-6 to TRBJ2-4; unclear D gene. The V gene's germline CDR1 is SGHDT and CDR2 YYEEEE. With 1 base removed from V and 0 bases from J, the gap between germline ends came to 14 bases. There are 17 residues in the CDR3. For the CDR3, the DNA is TGTGCCAGCAGCTTGAAGGTCAGTCCTCTAGCCAAAAACATTCAGTACTTC. Protein sequence: CASSLKVSPLAKNIQYF.

The CDR3 DNA reads TGTGCCAGCAGTTCCCGGGACAGCCCCACCGGGGAGCTGTTTTTT. As protein: CASSSRDSPTGELFF. The rearrangement uses TRBV27 and TRBJ2-2; TRBD1 aligns across 7 bases. The CDR3 has 15 residues. CDR1 is MNHEY and CDR2 is SMNVEV in the germline V gene (reference sequence). V was clipped by 4 bases and J by 4 bases; unmatched bases: 6.

The chain is built from TRBV28 and TRBJ2-7; the D is unclear. CDR3 length equals 16 residues. Trimming left V 2 bases short and J 3 bases short, with 17 bases between. The V gene's germline CDR1 is MDHEN and CDR2 SYDVKM. CDR3: CASSLVGSLSDYEQYF. CDR3 in DNA: TGTGCCAGCAGTTTAGTTGGGTCCCTCTCGGACTACGAGCAGTACTTC.

The gene calls are TRBV11-3 and TRBJ1-5, with D perhaps matching TRBD1 (5 bases). From germline, CDR1 is SGHNT and CDR2 YENEEA. The CDR3 extends over 12 amino acids. The V gene lost 0 bases and the J gene lost 10 bases, with 7 bases spanning the gap. CDR3 loop: CASSLDRGPQHF. CDR3 bases: TGTGCCAGCAGCTTAGATAGGGGTCCCCAGCATTTT.

This chain uses TRBV29-1 with TRBJ2-7; 8 bases fit TRBD2. Losses at the gene ends were 3 bases for V and 0 bases for J; bases not matched to a gene: 7. There are 15 residues in the CDR3. Germline V gives CDR1 SQVTM, CDR2 ANQGSEA. Here the CDR3 DNA reads TGCAGCGTTGAGGGCGCGGGAGGCCTCTCCTACGAGCAGTACTTC. Its translation: CSVEGAGGLSYEQYF.

The rearrangement joins TRBV5-4 to TRBJ1-4; 9 nucleotides line up with TRBD1. This CDR3 has 17 residues. From germline, CDR1 is SGHNT and CDR2 YYREEE (reference sequence). J lost 0 bases, V lost 0 bases, and 3 bases had no gene match. CDR3 sequence: CASSLAGQGPTNEKLFF. CDR3 in DNA: TGTGCCAGCAGCTTGGCAGGACAGGGGCCAACTAATGAAAAACTGTTTTTT.

This clone was counted a single time. This chain connects TRBV28 to TRBJ2-3, with 9 bases identical to TRBD1. The CDR3 totals 18 residues. Germline values: CDR1 MDHEN, CDR2 SYDVKM. V lost 7 bases, J lost 3 bases, and 17 bases stayed unmatched. The DNA for the CDR3 is TGTGCCAGCAATACCGTAGTGGGACAGGGATACTCGACAGATACGCAGTATTTT. Translating it yields CASNTVVGQGYSTDTQYF. Based on the CDR3 plus reference TRBV28 and TRBJ2-3, the full variable domain is DVKVTQSSRYLVKRTGEKVFLECVQDMDHENMFWYRQDPGLGLRLIYFSYDVKMKEKGDIPEGYSVSREKKERFSLILESASTNQTSMYLCASNTVVGQGYSTDTQYFGPGTRLTVL.

This rearrangement joins TRBV23-1 to TRBJ2-7; D might be TRBD2 (5 bases). TRBV23-1 is treated as an ORF (open reading frame) with a function not yet certain. The CDR3 loop spans 11 amino acids. The V end was cut by 6 bases, the J end by 7 bases, with 10 bases between. The CDR3 DNA reads as TGCGCCAGCAGCCCCCCGGGGGAGCAGTACTTC. It translates to CASSPPGEQYF.

The chain has TRBV5-6 and TRBJ1-4; D unclear. CDR3 size: 13 residues. Germline lookup yields CDR1 SGHDT and CDR2 YYEEEE. Trimming stripped 4 bases from V and 7 bases from J, with 11 bases between. The CDR3 loop is CASSLPTVEKLFF. DNA of the CDR3: TGTGCCAGCAGCCTCCCCACGGTTGAAAAACTGTTTTTT.

The chain links TRBV7-9 to TRBJ1-1, with D maybe TRBD1 (6 bases). CDR3 length: 13 residues. V was pared by 3 bases and J by 3 bases, with 8 bases between. Germline V gene sequence: CDR1 SEHNR, CDR2 FQNEAQ (reference sequence). The CDR3 protein is CASSFNRDTEAFF. The CDR3 bases are TGTGCCAGCAGCTTTAACAGGGACACTGAAGCTTTCTTT.